This T cell receptor beta chain was documented in a study of T cells after yellow fever vaccination. For the study at large: Any fraction with a low cell number was prepared using SMART-Seq v4 Ultra Low Input. Study-wide results and limits: Subsequent to the booster, the majority of primary-vaccination clones reappeared (roughly 96% CD4, 85% to 90% CD8). Faster peaking, at day 5 versus 15, marked a secondary response that was weaker.

The authors made TCR cDNA by 5'RACE template switching, adding a universal primer site and UMIs. TCRdb recomputed calls from the 5' RACE reads with MiXCR, one row per CDR3 protein. The table records 500,000 to 550,000 distinct CDR3 sequences, about a fifth of them present only once. This clonotype showed up just a few times. Antigen: not known. Trimming cost V 6 bases and J 0 bases, with 8 bases left between them. This CDR3 has 13 residues. CDR1 KGHSH and CDR2 LQKENI come from the germline V gene. This receptor was identified in a man in his late teens or twenties who received the YFV17D yellow fever vaccine. Material: PBMCs, obtained 20 to 25 days after the first yellow fever vaccination. The V and J genes are TRBV18 and TRBJ2-5; D not resolved. The CDR3 DNA reads TGTGCCAGCTCCCTCGAAGACCAAGAGACCCAGTACTTC. Its translation: CASSLEDQETQYF. The complete variable domain, with remaining parts taken from reference TRBV18 and TRBJ2-5, reads NAGVMQNPRHLVRRRGQEARLRCSPMKGHSHVYWYRQLPEEGLKFMVYLQKENIIDESGMPKERFSAEFPKEGPSILRIQQVVRGDSAAYFCASSLEDQETQYFGPGTRLLVL.